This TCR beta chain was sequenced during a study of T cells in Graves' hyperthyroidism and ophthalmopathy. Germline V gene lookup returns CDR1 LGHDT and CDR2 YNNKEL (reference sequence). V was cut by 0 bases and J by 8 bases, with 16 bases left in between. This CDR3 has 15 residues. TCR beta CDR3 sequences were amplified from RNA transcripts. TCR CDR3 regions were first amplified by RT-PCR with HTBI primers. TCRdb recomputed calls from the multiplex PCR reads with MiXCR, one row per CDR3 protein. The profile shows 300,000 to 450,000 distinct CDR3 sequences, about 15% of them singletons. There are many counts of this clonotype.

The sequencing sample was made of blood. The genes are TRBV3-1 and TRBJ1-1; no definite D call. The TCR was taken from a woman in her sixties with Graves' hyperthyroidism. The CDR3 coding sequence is TGTGCCAGCAGCCAAGAGGGCCGGGGAAGAGGGGAAGCTTTCTTT. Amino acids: CASSQEGRGRGEAFF.